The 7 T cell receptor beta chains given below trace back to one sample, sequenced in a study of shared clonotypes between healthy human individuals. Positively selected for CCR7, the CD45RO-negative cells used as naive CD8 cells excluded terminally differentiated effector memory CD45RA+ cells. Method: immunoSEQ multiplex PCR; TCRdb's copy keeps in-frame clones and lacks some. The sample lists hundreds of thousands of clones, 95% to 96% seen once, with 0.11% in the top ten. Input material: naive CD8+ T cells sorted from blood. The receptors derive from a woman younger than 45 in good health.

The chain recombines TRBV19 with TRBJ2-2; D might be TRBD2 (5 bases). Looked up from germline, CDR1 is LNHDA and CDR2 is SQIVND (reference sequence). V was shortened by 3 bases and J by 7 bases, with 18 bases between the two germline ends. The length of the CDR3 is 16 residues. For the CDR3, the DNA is TGTGCCAGTAGTATTGTGGACCCCCGGGGTGGCGGGGAGCTGTTTTTT. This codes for CASSIVDPRGGGELFF.

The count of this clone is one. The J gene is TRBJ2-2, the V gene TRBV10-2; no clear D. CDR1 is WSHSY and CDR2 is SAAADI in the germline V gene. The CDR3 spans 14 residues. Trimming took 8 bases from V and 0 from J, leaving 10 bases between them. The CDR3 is CASGLAPNTGELFF. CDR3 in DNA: TGCGCCAGCGGCCTGGCCCCGAACACCGGGGAGCTGTTTTTT.

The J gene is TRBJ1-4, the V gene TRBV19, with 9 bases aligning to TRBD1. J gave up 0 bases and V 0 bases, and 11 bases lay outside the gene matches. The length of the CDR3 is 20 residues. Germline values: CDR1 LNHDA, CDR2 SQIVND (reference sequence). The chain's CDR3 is CASSIEPRDREVATNEKLFF. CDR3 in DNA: TGTGCCAGTAGTATAGAACCCCGGGACAGGGAAGTTGCAACTAATGAAAAACTGTTTTTT.

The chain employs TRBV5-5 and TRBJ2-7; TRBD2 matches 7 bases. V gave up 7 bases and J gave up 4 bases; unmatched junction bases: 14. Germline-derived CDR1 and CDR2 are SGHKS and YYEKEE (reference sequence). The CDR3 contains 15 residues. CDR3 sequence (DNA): TGTGCCAGCGAAGGGACTTCGGGGGGTGGGTACGAGCAGTACTTC. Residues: CASEGTSGGGYEQYF.

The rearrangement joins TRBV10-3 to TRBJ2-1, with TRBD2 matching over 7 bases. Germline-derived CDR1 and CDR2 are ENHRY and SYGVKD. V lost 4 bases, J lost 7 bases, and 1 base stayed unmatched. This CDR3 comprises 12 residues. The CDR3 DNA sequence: TGTGCCATCAGTGTGGGAGGGAATGAGCAGTTCTTC. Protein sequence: CAISVGGNEQFF.

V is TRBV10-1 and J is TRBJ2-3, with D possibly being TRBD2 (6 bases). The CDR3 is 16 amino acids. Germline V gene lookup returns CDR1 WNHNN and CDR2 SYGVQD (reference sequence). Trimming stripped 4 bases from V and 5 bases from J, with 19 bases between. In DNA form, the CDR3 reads TGCGCCAGCAGTGCTTCGGGACTCCGAGGAGAAGATACGCAGTATTTT. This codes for CASSASGLRGEDTQYF.

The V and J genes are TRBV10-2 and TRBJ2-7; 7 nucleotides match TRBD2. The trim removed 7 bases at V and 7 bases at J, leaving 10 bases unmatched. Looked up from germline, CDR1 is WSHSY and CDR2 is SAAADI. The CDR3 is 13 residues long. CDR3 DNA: TGCGCCAGCACCGTCCCCCTAGCGGAAGAGCAGTACTTC. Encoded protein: CASTVPLAEEQYF.